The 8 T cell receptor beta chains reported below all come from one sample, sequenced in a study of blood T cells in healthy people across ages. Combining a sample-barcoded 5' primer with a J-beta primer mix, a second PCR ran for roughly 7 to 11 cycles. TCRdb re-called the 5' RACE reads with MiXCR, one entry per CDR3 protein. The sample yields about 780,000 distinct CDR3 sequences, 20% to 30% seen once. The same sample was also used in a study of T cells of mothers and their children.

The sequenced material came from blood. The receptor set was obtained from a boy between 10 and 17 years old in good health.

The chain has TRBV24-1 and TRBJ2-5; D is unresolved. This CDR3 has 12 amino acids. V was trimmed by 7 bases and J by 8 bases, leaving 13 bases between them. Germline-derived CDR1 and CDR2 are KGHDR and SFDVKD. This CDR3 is CATRRPDETQYF. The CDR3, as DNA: TGTGCCACCAGACGGCCGGACGAAACCCAGTACTTC.

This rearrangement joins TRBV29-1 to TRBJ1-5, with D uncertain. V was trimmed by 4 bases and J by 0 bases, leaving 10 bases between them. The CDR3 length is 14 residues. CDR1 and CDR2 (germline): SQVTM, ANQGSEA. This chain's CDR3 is CSVAVGYSNQPQHF. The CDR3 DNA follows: TGCAGCGTTGCGGTCGGGTATAGCAATCAGCCCCAGCATTTT. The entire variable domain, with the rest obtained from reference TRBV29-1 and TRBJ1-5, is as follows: SAVISQKPSRDICQRGTSLTIQCQVDSQVTMMFWYRQQPGQSLTLIATANQGSEATYESGFVIDKFPISRPNLTFSTLTVSNMSPEDSSIYLCSVAVGYSNQPQHFGDGTRLSIL.

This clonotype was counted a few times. The CDR3 DNA is TGTGCCAGCAGCTTAGACTGGGAGACCGTGGGAGATGGCTACACCTTC. It specifies CASSLDWETVGDGYTF. The V and J genes are TRBV7-9 and TRBJ1-2; no definite D call. V was clipped by 1 base and J by 6 bases, with 18 bases between them. The CDR3 loop spans 16 amino acids. Germline CDR1 SEHNR, CDR2 FQNEAQ (reference sequence).

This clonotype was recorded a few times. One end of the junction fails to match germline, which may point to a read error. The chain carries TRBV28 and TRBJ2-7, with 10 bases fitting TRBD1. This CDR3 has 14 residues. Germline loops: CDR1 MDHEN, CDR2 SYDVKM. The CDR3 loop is CASSPGTGENERYF. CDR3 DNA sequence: TGTGCCAGCAGTCCTGGGACAGGGGAAAACGAGCGGTACTTC. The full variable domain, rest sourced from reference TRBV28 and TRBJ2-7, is DVKVTQSSRYLVKRTGEKVFLECVQDMDHENMFWYRQDPGLGLRLIYFSYDVKMKEKGDIPEGYSVSREKKERFSLILESASTNQTSMYLCASSPGTGENERYFGPGTRLTVT.

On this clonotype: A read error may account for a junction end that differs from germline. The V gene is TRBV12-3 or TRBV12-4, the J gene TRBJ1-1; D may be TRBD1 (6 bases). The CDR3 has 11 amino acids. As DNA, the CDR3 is TGTGCCAGCAGTTTGAGGGACATGAGAGTCTTT. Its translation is CASSLRDMRVF.

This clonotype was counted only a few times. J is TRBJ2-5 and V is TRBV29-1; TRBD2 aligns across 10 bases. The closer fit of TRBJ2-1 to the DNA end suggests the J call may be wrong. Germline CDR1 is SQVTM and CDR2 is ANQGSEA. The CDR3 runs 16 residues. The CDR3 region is CSVEFRFPGLAYEQFF. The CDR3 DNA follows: TGCAGCGTTGAGTTTAGGTTTCCGGGACTAGCGTATGAGCAGTTCTTC.

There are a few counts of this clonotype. The DNA of the CDR3 is TGCAGTGCTAGCGCAGGGAACCAGCCCCAGCATTTT. This encodes CSASAGNQPQHF. The V call is TRBV20-1, the J call TRBJ1-5, with D possibly matching TRBD1 (5 bases). The CDR3 contains 12 residues. V lost 3 bases, J lost 7 bases, and 10 bases lay in between. Looked up from germline, CDR1 is DFQATT and CDR2 is SNEGSKA (reference sequence).

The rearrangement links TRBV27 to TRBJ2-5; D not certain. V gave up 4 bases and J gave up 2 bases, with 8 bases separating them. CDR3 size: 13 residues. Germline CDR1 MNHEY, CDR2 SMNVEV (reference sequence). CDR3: CASSSVIQETQYF. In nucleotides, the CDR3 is TGTGCCAGCAGTTCAGTCATTCAAGAGACCCAGTACTTC.